Listed below are T cell receptor beta chains from one sample, sequenced in a study of cytomegalovirus exposure and HLA in healthy donors. TCRdb's table, derived via immunoSEQ multiplex PCR, lists solely in-frame clones and lacks some. The table has 200,000 or so clones, approximately 80% seen once; the top ten hold roughly 1.3%. Sequences were obtained from PBMCs. These receptors came from a girl under 18 in good health and CMV-seronegative. The CDR3 runs from the conserved cysteine through the conserved F or W. Only some rows state a clone size, as once, few, many or a class for expanded clones.

clone_size: NA
v_call: TRBV29-1
cdr3_aa: CSGGGQGTEAFF

clone_size: once
v_call: TRBV28
cdr3_aa: CASRESAGVLSPQHF

clone_size: NA
v_call: TRBV14
cdr3_aa: CASSQGPGGYGYTF

clone_size: NA
v_call: TRBV4-2
cdr3_aa: CASSQDPGAGANVLTF

clone_size: NA
v_call: TRBV5-5
cdr3_aa: CASSLVAGGNYGYTF

clone_size: NA
v_call: TRBV13
cdr3_aa: CASSLAGQGLLNTEAFF

clone_size: NA
v_call: TRBV5-5
cdr3_aa: CASSLTGEISQPQHF

clone_size: NA
v_call: TRBV18
cdr3_aa: CASSLRTGRGKETQYF

clone_size: NA
v_call: TRBV29-1
cdr3_aa: CSVRDGGGEQYF

clone_size: NA
v_call: TRBV4-2
cdr3_aa: CASSQAPGGEIYGYTF

clone_size: NA
v_call: TRBV7-3
cdr3_aa: CASSLQGGSYNEQFF

clone_size: NA
v_call: TRBV5-6
cdr3_aa: CASSLYTGELFF

clone_size: NA
v_call: TRBV6-1
cdr3_aa: CASSDLVAGSYGYTF

clone_size: NA
v_call: TRBV6-1
cdr3_aa: CASSPPPVSTDTQYF

clone_size: NA
v_call: TRBV5-1
cdr3_aa: CASSLGGSTYEQYF

clone_size: NA
v_call: TRBV29-1
cdr3_aa: CSVGRPGGTGELFF

clone_size: NA
v_call: TRBV6-5
cdr3_aa: CASTPGRSGTEAFF

clone_size: NA
v_call: TRBV6-5
cdr3_aa: CASSVRVVNTEAFF

clone_size: NA
v_call: TRBV28
cdr3_aa: CASSFATGKNTIYF

clone_size: NA
v_call: TRBV13
cdr3_aa: CASSSTGTGGTDTQYF

clone_size: NA
v_call: TRBV27
cdr3_aa: CASKGPPSTSGGRFPNEQYF

clone_size: few
v_call: TRBV7-3
cdr3_aa: CASSRSGTGYSGANVLTF